The 31 T cell receptor beta chains listed next were all sequenced from one sample in a study of blood T cell repertoires in COVID-19 (dated by TCRdb to 2020 to 2022). Library generation was performed with the immunoSEQ multiplex PCR assay. The table comes from immuneACCESS by way of TCRdb, which keeps in-frame sequences with V and J called. Part of the clones is missing from these tables; in studies checked, under half for an unresolved V gene and the rest for unknown reasons. For this sample there are around 280,000 clones; approximately 83% appear just once. The top ten constitute 2.1% of the sample. Material for sequencing was peripheral blood. These receptors came from a woman between 25 and 40 years old who had recovered from COVID-19.

The chain links TRBV19 to TRBJ2-1; the match to TRBD2 covers 8 bases. Germline values: CDR1 LNHDA, CDR2 SQIVND (reference sequence). V was clipped by 1 base and J by 7 bases; unmatched bases: 9. The CDR3 extends over 16 amino acids. The CDR3 DNA is TGTGCCAGTAGTATAGGTCGGCGGGGGGCGTTGAATGAGCAGTTCTTC. It codes for CASSIGRRGALNEQFF.

A few counts support this clone. This chain joins TRBV4-3 and TRBJ1-2; possible D gene TRBD1, 5 bases. Germline loops: CDR1 LGHNA, CDR2 YSLEER. V was cut by 7 bases and J by 5 bases, with 20 bases left in between. The CDR3 loop spans 15 amino acids. This chain's CDR3 is CASTTYRGGSYGYTF. The CDR3 DNA is TGCGCCAGCACCACCTACCGCGGGGGGAGTTATGGCTACACCTTC.

Only one count was recorded for this clone. J is TRBJ2-1 and V is TRBV5-1; perhaps TRBD2 as D (6 bases). With 0 bases removed from V and 0 bases from J, the gap between germline ends came to 13 bases. Looked up from germline, CDR1 is SGHRS and CDR2 is YFSETQ. This CDR3 comprises 17 residues. The chain's CDR3 is CASSLVPAGRSYNEQFF. CDR3 bases: TGCGCCAGCAGCTTGGTGCCAGCGGGCCGCTCCTACAATGAGCAGTTCTTC. Based on the CDR3 plus reference TRBV5-1 and TRBJ2-1, the full variable domain is KAGVTQTPRYLIKTRGQQVTLSCSPISGHRSVSWYQQTPGQGLQFLFEYFSETQRNKGNFPGRFSGRQFSNSRSEMNVSTLELGDSALYLCASSLVPAGRSYNEQFFGPGTRLTVL.

The chain carries TRBV7-9 and TRBJ1-1, with D unresolved. The CDR3 runs to 15 residues. Germline V lookup: CDR1 SEHNR, CDR2 FQNEAQ (reference sequence). Between the trimmed V and J ends, which lost 0 bases and 1 base, there was a span of 9 bases. This CDR3 is CASSLARAGNTEAFF. The CDR3 nucleotides are TGTGCCAGCAGCTTAGCGCGGGCCGGGAACACTGAAGCTTTCTTT.

CDR3 amino acids: CASSQDLRGNEQFF. CDR3 coding DNA: TGCGCCAGCAGCCAAGATCTCAGAGGCAATGAGCAGTTCTTC. The chain combines TRBV4-3 with TRBJ2-1; D not resolved. Germline V gene lookup returns CDR1 LGHNA and CDR2 YSLEER. The V end was cut by 0 bases, the J end by 6 bases, with 9 bases between. The CDR3 is 14 residues long.

The rearrangement joins TRBV9 to TRBJ1-2; no firm D call. The CDR3 has 16 amino acids. V was clipped by 4 bases and J by 0 bases, with 16 bases between them. Looked up from germline, CDR1 is SGDLS and CDR2 is YYNGEE. The CDR3 spells CASSPQPTLANYGYTF. CDR3 bases: TGTGCCAGCAGCCCCCAACCGACGCTAGCTAACTATGGCTACACCTTC.

This chain joins TRBV6-9 and TRBJ1-5; unclear D gene. Trimming took 10 bases from V and 0 from J, leaving 19 bases between them. The CDR3 has 16 residues. Per germline, CDR1 MNHGY and CDR2 SVAAGI. CDR3 protein: CATHRGGIYSNQPQHF. CDR3 coding DNA: TGTGCCACCCACCGTGGCGGGATATATAGCAATCAGCCCCAGCATTTT.

This rearrangement joins TRBV19 to TRBJ2-1; possibly TRBD2 for D (5 bases). V gave up 5 bases and J gave up 14 bases, with 22 bases separating them. Germline loops: CDR1 LNHDA, CDR2 SQIVND (reference sequence). The CDR3 consists of 14 residues. The DNA of the CDR3 is TGTGCCAGTAGTCTGGTTCTACTTCACCCGGAGGAGTTCTTC. Its protein product is CASSLVLLHPEEFF.

The chain recombines TRBV10-2 with TRBJ1-5; D unclear. The CDR3 contains 13 residues. Trimming took off 4 bases at V and 4 bases at J, with 8 bases between the two ends. CDR1 and CDR2 (germline): WSHSY, SAAADI. The CDR3 DNA reads as TGCGCCAGCAGTGGAGGGAGGAATCAGCCCCAGCATTTT. Its protein product is CASSGGRNQPQHF.

V gene TRBV29-1 combines with J gene TRBJ2-5; D is undetermined. Trimming took 6 bases from V and 3 from J, leaving 20 bases between them. This CDR3 spans 15 amino acids. Germline V gene data show CDR1 as SQVTM and CDR2 as ANQGSEA. The CDR3 is CSVPPGTQPEETQYF. CDR3 coding DNA: TGCAGCGTCCCTCCCGGTACTCAACCCGAAGAGACCCAGTACTTC.

This clone has more than one count but fewer than ten. The identical CDR3 is also encoded by other nucleotide sequences in the sample. V gene TRBV19 combines with J gene TRBJ2-7, with 8 nucleotides matching TRBD2. CDR3 size: 14 residues. In germline, CDR1 is LNHDA, CDR2 SQIVND (reference sequence). V trimming: 2 bases; J trimming: 1 base; junction bases outside the gene matches: 1. CDR3 protein: CASSITGGSYEQYF. The CDR3 bases are TGTGCCAGTAGTATAACGGGAGGGTCCTACGAGCAGTACTTC.

The chain uses TRBV7-9 and TRBJ1-6; 10 bases align to TRBD1. Germline V gives CDR1 SEHNR, CDR2 FQNEAQ (reference sequence). The CDR3 consists of 12 residues. J was trimmed by 14 bases and V by 5 bases; bases with no gene match: 3. CDR3 protein: CASSRDRGTLHF. CDR3 nucleotide sequence: TGTGCCAGCAGCAGGGACAGGGGCACCCTCCACTTT.

This rearrangement joins TRBV6-4 to TRBJ2-2, with D perhaps matching TRBD2 (5 bases). The CDR3 loop spans 12 amino acids. The ends were cut back, 6 bases at V and 6 bases at J, with 8 bases in the middle. Germline lookup yields CDR1 MRHNA and CDR2 SNTAGT. CDR3 in amino acids: CASSTGAGELFF. The CDR3 nucleotides read TGTGCCAGCAGCACCGGGGCCGGGGAGCTGTTTTTT.

The chain combines TRBV19 with TRBJ1-3; D not certain. Germline V gives CDR1 LNHDA, CDR2 SQIVND (reference sequence). The V and J ends lost 4 bases and 0 bases respectively, with 13 bases between them. CDR3 length: 16 residues. The CDR3 region has the DNA TGTGCCAGTAGTAGCGGCCCGAAGTACTCTGGAAACACCATATATTTT. It translates to CASSSGPKYSGNTIYF.

This chain joins TRBV11-2 and TRBJ2-7; D perhaps matches TRBD1 (5 bases). V was trimmed by 4 bases and J by 5 bases, leaving 12 bases between them. Germline V gene lookup returns CDR1 SGHAT and CDR2 FQNNGV. This CDR3 spans 13 amino acids. The CDR3 DNA follows: TGTGCCAGCAGCTCTCCGAACAGGAACGAGCAGTACTTC. It codes for CASSSPNRNEQYF.

In its sample, this clone was seen a few times. This chain links TRBV28 with TRBJ1-3; TRBD1 agrees at 10 bases. After removal of 5 bases from V and 7 bases from J, the junction contained 2 bases not matched to a gene. Per the germline V gene, CDR1 is MDHEN and CDR2 is SYDVKM. CDR3 length: 13 residues. The CDR3 DNA sequence: TGTGCCAGCAGTAAGGGACAGGGGAACACCATATATTTT. It specifies CASSKGQGNTIYF.

The rearrangement uses TRBV12-3 or TRBV12-4 and TRBJ2-5, with D possibly matching TRBD1 (6 bases). V gave up 7 bases and J gave up 5 bases, with 14 bases separating them. The CDR3 has 13 residues. The CDR3 sequence is CASTYRAGETQYF. DNA for the CDR3: TGTGCCAGCACCTACAGGGCCGGGGAGACCCAGTACTTC.

The chain uses TRBV19 and TRBJ1-1, with TRBD1 matching 12 bases. Germline-derived CDR1 and CDR2 are LNHDA and SQIVND (reference sequence). The CDR3 spans 13 residues. Trimming removed 5 bases from V and 9 bases from J; junction bases left unmatched: 4. CDR3 sequence: CASSSGTGGQAFF. Written as DNA, the CDR3 is TGTGCCAGTAGTTCCGGGACAGGGGGCCAAGCTTTCTTT.

The chain couples TRBV5-6 to TRBJ1-2; D unclear. The CDR3 is 14 amino acids. The V gene's germline CDR1 is SGHDT and CDR2 YYEEEE. V was trimmed by 4 bases and J by 6 bases, leaving 16 bases between them. In DNA, the CDR3 is TGTGCCAGCAGCCCACTGAGAGGGTTTAATGGCTACACCTTC. It is translated as CASSPLRGFNGYTF.

The gene calls are TRBV15 and TRBJ2-3, with D perhaps TRBD2 (6 bases). Between the trimmed V and J ends, which lost 3 bases and 3 bases, there was a span of 19 bases. CDR3 length equals 17 residues. Germline loops: CDR1 LNHNV, CDR2 YYDKDF (reference sequence). DNA for the CDR3: TGTGCCACCAGCAGGCCGCTGGGGGGAGACTTGACAGATACGCAGTATTTT. As protein: CATSRPLGGDLTDTQYF.

This clone was seen a few times. The chain combines TRBV18 with TRBJ1-4; D remains unclear. Germline assignment: CDR1 KGHSH and CDR2 LQKENI. The CDR3 loop spans 17 amino acids. V lost 0 bases, J lost 12 bases, and 23 bases lay in between. In DNA form, the CDR3 reads TGTGCCAGCTCACCACCTAACTATGCGGGATCAATGAAGGAACTGTTTTTT. Protein product: CASSPPNYAGSMKELFF.

The chain combines TRBV4-3 with TRBJ1-3, with D possibly matching TRBD1 (6 bases). CDR1 and CDR2 (germline): LGHNA, YSLEER. The CDR3 contains 15 residues. V gave up 3 bases and J gave up 2 bases, with 11 bases separating them. The CDR3 nucleotides are TGCGCCAGCAGCCAGGCGACAGGTGCTGGAAACACCATATATTTT. Amino acid sequence: CASSQATGAGNTIYF.

V and J are TRBV30 and TRBJ1-4, with 7 bases aligning to TRBD1. Trimming at V came to 0 bases and at J to 2 bases, leaving 3 bases not matched to a gene. The CDR3 has 15 amino acids. The germline V gene encodes CDR1 GTSNPN and CDR2 SVGIG (reference sequence). The CDR3 is CAWSVRQGTNEKLFF. DNA of the CDR3: TGTGCCTGGAGTGTACGACAGGGTACTAATGAAAAACTGTTTTTT. Using reference TRBV30 and TRBJ1-4 for the parts outside the CDR3, the full variable domain is SQTIHQWPATLVQPVGSPLSLECTVEGTSNPNLYWYRQAAGRGLQLLFYSVGIGQISSEVPQNLSASRPQDRQFILSSKKLLLSDSGFYLCAWSVRQGTNEKLFFGSGTQLSVL.

The chain recombines TRBV28 with TRBJ2-1; D may be TRBD2 (5 bases). The V end lost 2 bases, the J end lost 1 base, and 9 bases lay between the germline ends. Germline CDR1 is MDHEN and CDR2 is SYDVKM. This CDR3 is 15 amino acids long. In nucleotides, the CDR3 is TGTGCCAGCAGTTTACTACCGGGGTCCTACAATGAGCAGTTCTTC. Protein sequence: CASSLLPGSYNEQFF.

This sequence joins TRBV5-6 and TRBJ1-1; 9 nucleotides align to TRBD1. V trimming: 4 bases; J trimming: 5 bases; junction bases outside the gene matches: 9. There are 15 residues in the CDR3. Looked up from germline, CDR1 is SGHDT and CDR2 is YYEEEE. The CDR3 reads CASSRQGQGRTEAFF. In DNA form, the CDR3 reads TGTGCCAGCAGCCGTCAGGGACAGGGAAGGACTGAAGCTTTCTTT.

The rearrangement uses TRBV10-1 and TRBJ2-7; possibly TRBD1 for D (5 bases). V gave up 0 bases and J gave up 6 bases, with 9 bases separating them. The CDR3 spans 13 residues. Germline CDR1 and CDR2: WNHNN and SYGVQD (reference sequence). DNA of the CDR3: TGCGCCAGCAGTGAGTCGATAAGGGGCGAGCAGTACTTC. Translation: CASSESIRGEQYF.

CDR3 region: CASSSPGQETQYF. CDR3 DNA: TGTGCCAGCAGCTCGCCAGGCCAAGAGACCCAGTACTTC. The chain uses TRBV5-4 and TRBJ2-5; D remains unclear. This CDR3 region has 13 residues. The ends were cut back, 3 bases at V and 1 base at J, with 7 bases in the middle. Germline lookup yields CDR1 SGHNT and CDR2 YYREEE (reference sequence).

The V and J genes are TRBV28 and TRBJ2-3; 13 positions match TRBD2. Trimming cost V 4 bases and J 6 bases; bases outside gene matches: 10. CDR1 is MDHEN, CDR2 SYDVKM, per germline. The CDR3 runs to 17 residues. CDR3 coding DNA: TGTGCCAGCAGTTATGGACTAGCGGGGGCCCAGAGTGATACGCAGTATTTT. Its translation: CASSYGLAGAQSDTQYF. Full variable domain (remainder filled in from reference TRBV28 and TRBJ2-3): DVKVTQSSRYLVKRTGEKVFLECVQDMDHENMFWYRQDPGLGLRLIYFSYDVKMKEKGDIPEGYSVSREKKERFSLILESASTNQTSMYLCASSYGLAGAQSDTQYFGPGTRLTVL.

The CDR3: CASSLFWRTGIDLEGYTF. The CDR3 nucleotides are TGTGCCAGCAGCTTGTTTTGGAGGACAGGGATAGATCTGGAGGGCTACACCTTC. This rearrangement joins TRBV5-6 to TRBJ1-2, with TRBD1 matching 8 bases. V lost 1 base to trimming and J lost 8 bases; unmatched junction nucleotides: 19. In germline, CDR1 is SGHDT, CDR2 YYEEEE. This CDR3 is built from 18 residues.

This clone was seen a single time. The chain combines TRBV2 with TRBJ2-7, with 12 bases lining up with TRBD2. Trimming took 4 bases from V and 5 from J; bases not matched to a gene: 6. Germline CDR1 reads SNHLY; CDR2 reads FYNNEI. The CDR3 is made up of 15 amino acids. CDR3 DNA: TGTGCCAGCAGTGCCATGACTAGCGGGGGCGACGAGCAGTACTTC. This codes for CASSAMTSGGDEQYF.

This chain joins TRBV24-1 and TRBJ1-1, with TRBD1 matching over 10 bases. This CDR3 is built from 14 residues. CDR1 KGHDR and CDR2 SFDVKD come from the germline V gene. The J segment lost 5 bases and the V segment lost 4 bases, leaving 3 bases of the junction unmatched. CDR3 sequence: CATSETGGTTEAFF. DNA of the CDR3: TGTGCCACCAGTGAGACAGGGGGCACGACTGAAGCTTTCTTT.